This T cell receptor (beta chain) was identified in a study of brain T cells in children with intractable seizures. The V gene lost 0 bases and the J gene lost 1 base, with 9 bases spanning the gap. This CDR3 is built from 15 residues. CDR1 MGHRA and CDR2 YSYEKL come from the germline V gene. Libraries were prepared by immunoSEQ multiplex PCR; TCRdb keeps only in-frame clonotypes and omits some of them. The top ten clones hold roughly 6% of a sample with 300,000 to 400,000 clones, over 90% of them seen once. Time point defined: blood from clinic visit 5 months post-surgery; TSC patient then seizure free. Surgery cases with the highest brain T cell transcript signatures were chosen for sequencing. This clone has a single count.

The V call is TRBV4-1, the J call TRBJ1-1; D is unclear. The sequence came from a boy in the first two years of life with tuberous sclerosis and intractable seizures. The sequencing here drew on peripheral blood, taken more than 4 months after surgery. For the CDR3, the DNA is TGCGCCAGCAGCCAAGATGCAGGAGGGAACACTGAAGCTTTCTTT. Its translation: CASSQDAGGNTEAFF.